The clone carrying this T cell receptor beta chain was seen many times. What it binds is not known. From RNA transcripts, TCR beta CDR3 regions were amplified. With the HTBI primer set, the TCR CDR3 went through a first round of RT-PCR. TCRdb recomputed calls from the multiplex PCR reads with MiXCR, one row per CDR3 protein. The data hold some 270,000 distinct CDR3 sequences, with 13% observed a single time. CDR1 and CDR2 from the germline V gene are DFQATT and SNEGSKA (reference sequence). The V segment lost 1 base and the J segment 7 bases; nucleotides outside the gene matches: 8. The CDR3 is made up of 15 amino acids. This sample stems from a study of T cells in Graves' hyperthyroidism and ophthalmopathy. The blood was taken when hyperthyroidism was first diagnosed, before any ophthalmopathy symptoms showed up. Points from the study as a whole: In blood, most of the thyroid clonotypes expanded above 0.001 were also present.

The source material was blood. This sequence was found in a woman in her 30s with Graves' hyperthyroidism that later progressed to Graves' ophthalmopathy. The chain employs TRBV20-1 and TRBJ1-5, with 9 bases matching TRBD1. The CDR3 DNA sequence: TGCAGTGCTAGAGTCACTGGACAGGGGTGGCAGCCCCAGCATTTT. Translation gives CSARVTGQGWQPQHF.